Below, 20 T cell receptor beta chains from the same sample are listed, as sequenced in a study of cytomegalovirus exposure and HLA in healthy donors. Use of 60 Vbeta and 13 Jbeta primers characterized the PCR. Assay used: immunoSEQ multiplex PCR; TCRdb lists only in-frame clones, some missing. This sample carries 200,000 or so clones, approximately 82% of them seen once, and the ten largest clones take approximately 2%. Sequencing used PBMCs. Receptor source: a young woman in good health and CMV-seropositive.

The chain is built from TRBV7-3 and TRBJ2-3, with 8 bases identical to TRBD2. Germline CDR1 and CDR2: SGHTA and FQGTGA. The CDR3 length is 15 residues. V was clipped by 3 bases and J by 2 bases; unmatched bases: 4. The CDR3 coding sequence is TGTGCCAGCAGCTTTAGCGGGGAGGCCACAGATACGCAGTATTTT. Amino acid sequence: CASSFSGEATDTQYF.

Comment on this clone: Other DNA sequences from this sample encode an identical CDR3 as well. The chain joins TRBV7-2 to TRBJ2-5, with 8 positions matching TRBD2. The trim removed 1 base at V and 5 bases at J, leaving 0 bases unmatched. This CDR3 is 13 amino acids long. Germline-derived CDR1 and CDR2 are SGHTA and FQGNSA. The CDR3 here is CASSLGLAETQYF. CDR3 coding DNA: TGTGCCAGCAGCTTAGGACTAGCGGAGACCCAGTACTTC.

This clone was seen a few times. The chain recombines TRBV12-2 with TRBJ2-1; TRBD2, as called in the table, went unchecked against the DNA. TRBV12-2 is a pseudogene locus. This CDR3 comprises 15 residues. The CDR3 nucleotides read TGTGCAAGTCGCTTAGCTAGCGGGGCAGGCGGTTTCGAGTTCTTC. Protein: CASRLASGAGGFEFF.

This chain uses TRBV7-2 with TRBJ1-1; D is undetermined. V lost 2 bases and J 6 bases, leaving 10 bases between the germline ends. Germline V CDR1 and CDR2: SGHTA, FQGNSA. The CDR3 runs 13 residues. The CDR3 loop reads CASSLLGLSEAFF. DNA of the CDR3: TGTGCCAGCAGCTTACTAGGTCTTTCTGAAGCTTTCTTT.

The chain has TRBV7-6 and TRBJ2-2; 8 bases are shared with TRBD2. The CDR3 extends over 17 amino acids. Germline lookup yields CDR1 SGHVS and CDR2 FNYEAQ. V lost 3 bases to trimming and J lost 5 bases; unmatched junction nucleotides: 11. The CDR3 loop is CASSFSPGGGLTGELFF. As DNA, the CDR3 is TGTGCCAGCAGCTTTTCCCCCGGCGGGGGGTTAACCGGGGAGCTGTTTTTT.

This chain joins TRBV7-9 and TRBJ2-1; the match to TRBD2 covers 14 bases. Trimming cost V 5 bases and J 12 bases; bases outside gene matches: 9. The CDR3 sequence is 15 residues long. Germline V gene lookup returns CDR1 SEHNR and CDR2 FQNEAQ (reference sequence). DNA of the CDR3: TGTGCCAGCAGCCCCCGACTAGCGGGGGGGGAATGGCAGTTCTTC. Translated, it gives CASSPRLAGGEWQFF.

The CDR3 is CASSSSGGQETQYF. The CDR3 DNA follows: TGTGCCAGCAGTTCTAGCGGGGGCCAAGAGACCCAGTACTTC. The chain combines TRBV6-5 with TRBJ2-5; 10 bases align to TRBD2. This CDR3 region has 14 residues. The trim removed 4 bases at V and 1 base at J, leaving 0 bases unmatched. Germline CDR1 reads MNHEY; CDR2 reads SVGAGI.

The chain uses TRBV9 and TRBJ1-3, with 8 bases identical to TRBD1. The CDR3 is 14 residues long. The V gene's germline CDR1 is SGDLS and CDR2 YYNGEE. V lost 4 bases to trimming and J lost 4 bases; unmatched junction nucleotides: 4. The CDR3 reads CASSLTGAGNTIYF. The CDR3 nucleotides are TGTGCCAGCAGCCTGACAGGGGCAGGAAACACCATATATTTT. Full variable domain (missing parts from reference TRBV9 and TRBJ1-3): DSGVTQTPKHLITATGQRVTLRCSPRSGDLSVYWYQQSLDQGLQFLIQYYNGEERAKGNILERFSAQQFPDLHSELNLSSLELGDSALYFCASSLTGAGNTIYFGEGSWLTVV.

V usage is TRBV5-6 and J usage is TRBJ2-7; the D gene is possibly TRBD2 (5 bases). CDR3 length: 15 residues. Trimming shortened V by 4 bases and J by 4 bases, and 18 bases separated the two germline ends. Germline V gene sequence: CDR1 SGHDT, CDR2 YYEEEE. The CDR3 DNA sequence: TGTGCCAGCAGCCCGACTACCGATGGAGGATACGAGCAGTACGTC. It specifies CASSPTTDGGYEQYV.

The chain joins TRBV9 to TRBJ1-1; D remains unclear. With 2 bases removed from V and 4 bases from J, the gap between germline ends came to 9 bases. This CDR3 has 13 residues. Per germline, CDR1 SGDLS and CDR2 YYNGEE. The CDR3 DNA is TGTGCCAGCAGCGTGTGGGAGGGCACTGAAGCTTTCTTT. As protein: CASSVWEGTEAFF.

The CDR3 spells CASSPTGSDVGAFF. For the CDR3, the DNA is TGTGCCAGCAGCCCAACAGGCTCCGACGTGGGAGCTTTCTTT. The chain couples TRBV7-9 to TRBJ1-1, with D possibly TRBD1 on 5 matching bases. The CDR3 contains 14 residues. Deletions cut 5 bases from V and 10 bases from J, with 20 bases between. The V gene's germline CDR1 is SEHNR and CDR2 FQNEAQ (reference sequence).

J is TRBJ1-1 and V is TRBV6-5; D not resolved. V shed 8 bases and J shed 0 bases, with 7 bases lying between them. Germline values: CDR1 MNHEY, CDR2 SVGAGI. The CDR3 loop spans 12 amino acids. The CDR3 here is CASGRVNTEAFF. CDR3 sequence (DNA): TGTGCCAGCGGTCGGGTGAACACTGAAGCTTTCTTT.

V is TRBV6-5 and J is TRBJ1-1, with D perhaps TRBD1 (5 bases). The CDR3 has 15 amino acids. V was shortened by 0 bases and J by 0 bases, with 8 bases between the two germline ends. The V gene's germline CDR1 is MNHEY and CDR2 SVGAGI. The CDR3 region has the DNA TGTGCCAGCAGTTACTCTTCGGACATGAACACTGAAGCTTTCTTT. Translating gives CASSYSSDMNTEAFF.

This clone was counted a single time. The chain joins TRBV28 to TRBJ1-3; 7 bases line up with TRBD1. From germline, CDR1 is MDHEN and CDR2 SYDVKM. The CDR3 sequence is 17 residues long. The V and J ends lost 3 bases and 2 bases, in that order; junction bases with no gene match: 10. The CDR3: CASSFFRGQGAGNTIYF. CDR3 coding DNA: TGTGCCAGCAGTTTTTTTAGGGGCCAGGGGGCTGGAAACACCATATATTTT.

The V and J genes are TRBV30 and TRBJ2-7, with D perhaps TRBD2 (6 bases). The CDR3 is 13 amino acids. In germline, CDR1 is GTSNPN, CDR2 SVGIG (reference sequence). Between the trimmed V and J ends, which lost 8 bases and 3 bases, there was a span of 17 bases. The CDR3 here is CAGTRDSHYEQYV. The CDR3 DNA sequence: TGTGCCGGTACCCGGGACTCCCACTACGAGCAGTACGTC.

This chain connects TRBV14 to TRBJ1-6; a weak D match, TRBD1 (5 bases). Germline CDR1 is SGHDN and CDR2 is FVKESK. Trimming took 4 bases from V and 8 from J, leaving 12 bases between them. The CDR3 runs 14 residues. For the CDR3, the DNA is TGTGCCAGCAGCCGACAGCCACCCTATTCACCCCTCCACTTT. Its protein product is CASSRQPPYSPLHF.

The chain has TRBV4-1 and TRBJ2-7; TRBD2 aligns across 11 bases. CDR3 length: 18 residues. CDR1 MGHRA and CDR2 YSYEKL come from the germline V gene. Trimming took 0 bases from V and 3 from J; bases not matched to a gene: 10. CDR3: CASSQDPSVTSGIYEQYF. The CDR3 nucleotides read TGCGCCAGCAGCCAAGATCCGTCCGTGACTAGCGGGATCTACGAGCAGTACTTC.

The V call is TRBV5-4, the J call TRBJ1-6, with a tentative D call TRBD1 (5 bases). This CDR3 comprises 15 residues. Trimming took 0 bases from V and 5 from J, leaving 9 bases between them. CDR1 and CDR2 (germline): SGHNT, YYREEE (reference sequence). The CDR3 reads CASSLGRGNNSPLHF. The CDR3 bases are TGTGCCAGCAGCTTGGGTAGGGGCAATAATTCACCCCTCCACTTT. The whole variable domain, filled in from reference TRBV5-4 and TRBJ1-6, reads ETGVTQSPTHLIKTRGQQVTLRCSSQSGHNTVSWYQQALGQGPQFIFQYYREEENGRGNFPPRFSGLQFPNYSSELNVNALELDDSALYLCASSLGRGNNSPLHFGNGTRLTVT.

The V and J genes are TRBV2 and TRBJ1-1; no reliable D call. V lost 8 bases and J 4 bases, leaving 17 bases between the germline ends. The CDR3 loop spans 14 amino acids. Germline loops: CDR1 SNHLY, CDR2 FYNNEI. CDR3 coding DNA: TGTGCCAGCTGTTCGAGGGTAGAAGGCACTGAAGCTTTCTTT. This encodes CASCSRVEGTEAFF.

The V and J genes are TRBV14 and TRBJ2-7; TRBD2 matches at 8 bases. This CDR3 has 13 residues. With V trimmed by 5 bases and J by 6 bases, 6 bases remained unmatched. From germline, CDR1 is SGHDN and CDR2 FVKESK. The CDR3 loop is CASSFSGTSEQYV. CDR3 bases: TGTGCCAGCAGCTTTTCCGGGACTAGCGAGCAGTACGTC.